The 16 T cell receptor beta chains below all came from one sample that was sequenced in a study of PD-1 blockade in classical Hodgkin lymphoma. Using immunoSEQ multiplex PCR, the repertoire was profiled, and TCRdb retains in-frame clones only, with some absent. The sample has around 3,000 clones, less than 75% seen once. Sample time point: newly diagnosed, previously untreated cHL patient sample. The investigators isolated CD8+ T cells from thawed PBMCs using magnetic negative selection. Sequenced sample: CD8+ T cells from blood. The receptors come from a human donor with classical Hodgkin lymphoma.

This clone was seen a handful of times. One end of the junction is discordant with germline, which a read error may explain. The CDR3: CASSDSSNNEQFF. The CDR3 nucleotides read TGTGCCAGCAGTGACTCCTCCAACAATGAGCAGTTCTTC. The chain has TRBV6-4 and TRBJ2-1; D uncertain. The CDR3 runs to 13 residues. Germline CDR1 and CDR2: MRHNA and SNTAGT.

The sample holds one count of this clone. The J gene is TRBJ2-1, the V gene TRBV5-1; tentatively, D is TRBD2 (5 bases). V lost 3 bases, J lost 6 bases, and 19 bases lay in between. CDR1 and CDR2 from the germline V gene are SGHRS and YFSETQ. The CDR3 extends over 16 amino acids. The CDR3 loop is CASSSDPTRILNEQFF. DNA of the CDR3: TGCGCCAGCAGCTCGGACCCTACTAGAATACTCAATGAGCAGTTCTTC. The whole variable domain, filled in from reference TRBV5-1 and TRBJ2-1, reads KAGVTQTPRYLIKTRGQQVTLSCSPISGHRSVSWYQQTPGQGLQFLFEYFSETQRNKGNFPGRFSGRQFSNSRSEMNVSTLELGDSALYLCASSSDPTRILNEQFFGPGTRLTVL.

The chain combines TRBV25-1 with TRBJ2-3, with TRBD2 identical over 8 bases. Germline V gene sequence: CDR1 MGHDK, CDR2 SYGVNS. The CDR3 covers 16 residues. V lost 2 bases to trimming and J lost 6 bases; unmatched junction nucleotides: 10. The CDR3 reads CASSEAEAGARDTQYF. The DNA for the CDR3 is TGTGCCAGCAGTGAAGCGGAAGCGGGGGCGCGGGATACGCAGTATTTT. Drawing the rest from reference TRBV25-1 and TRBJ2-3, the complete variable domain is EADIYQTPRYLVIGTGKKITLECSQTMGHDKMYWYQQDPGMELHLIHYSYGVNSTEKGDLSSESTVSRIRTEHFPLTLESARPSHTSQYLCASSEAEAGARDTQYFGPGTRLTVL.

The CDR3 DNA follows: TGTGCCAGCACCTTAGACAGCTCTGGGGCCAACGTCCTGACTTTC. Its protein is CASTLDSSGANVLTF. V usage is TRBV10-3 and J usage is TRBJ2-6; TRBD1 is a possible D gene (5 bases). Deletions cut 10 bases from V and 0 bases from J, with 13 bases between. The CDR3 contains 15 residues. Germline CDR1 ENHRY, CDR2 SYGVKD.

CDR3 region: CASSGSGGYEQYF. Written as DNA, the CDR3 is TGCGCCAGCAGCGGGAGTGGAGGCTACGAGCAGTACTTC. The V gene is TRBV5-1, the J gene TRBJ2-7; TRBD2 might be the D (5 bases). Germline V gives CDR1 SGHRS, CDR2 YFSETQ. V was clipped by 4 bases and J by 3 bases, with 11 bases between them. CDR3 size: 13 residues.

The V and J genes are TRBV5-1 and TRBJ1-3; no firm D call. CDR1 and CDR2 from the germline V gene are SGHRS and YFSETQ. The V and J ends lost 0 bases and 2 bases respectively, with 12 bases between them. The length of the CDR3 is 16 residues. This CDR3 is CASSLERPGTGNTIYF. The CDR3 DNA follows: TGCGCCAGCAGCTTGGAACGCCCGGGGACTGGAAACACCATATATTTT.

The chain links TRBV11-2 to TRBJ2-1, with D unresolved. The CDR3 has 12 residues. Germline V gene lookup returns CDR1 SGHAT and CDR2 FQNNGV. V shed 2 bases and J shed 7 bases, with 6 bases lying between them. In DNA form, the CDR3 reads TGTGCCAGCAGCTTATTGAGGAATGAGCAGTTCTTC. Translation: CASSLLRNEQFF.

The gene calls are TRBV6-6 and TRBJ2-1; 7 positions match TRBD2. There are 14 residues in the CDR3. The J segment lost 2 bases and the V segment lost 7 bases, leaving 5 bases of the junction unmatched. Germline CDR1 is MNHNY and CDR2 is SVGAGI (reference sequence). The CDR3 spells CASTLGLAYNEQFF. Written as DNA, the CDR3 is TGTGCCAGCACCCTCGGACTAGCCTACAATGAGCAGTTCTTC.

The chain combines TRBV15 with TRBJ2-1, with TRBD2 matching 9 bases. Per the germline V gene, CDR1 is LNHNV and CDR2 is YYDKDF (reference sequence). This CDR3 comprises 15 residues. The J segment lost 6 bases and the V segment lost 3 bases, leaving 6 bases of the junction unmatched. CDR3 loop: CATSSGAGGPNEQFF. CDR3 DNA: TGTGCCACCAGCAGCGGGGCGGGAGGGCCCAATGAGCAGTTCTTC. Filled out from reference TRBV15 and TRBJ2-1, the complete variable domain reads DAMVIQNPRYQVTQFGKPVTLSCSQTLNHNVMYWYQQKSSQAPKLLFHYYDKDFNNEADTPDNFQSRRPNTSFCFLDIRSPGLGDTAMYLCATSSGAGGPNEQFFGPGTRLTVL.

The rearrangement joins TRBV25-1 to TRBJ2-1, with D tentatively TRBD1 or TRBD2 (6 bases each). The CDR3 contains 18 residues. V lost 6 bases to trimming and J lost 0 bases, with 21 bases between them. Germline assignment: CDR1 MGHDK and CDR2 SYGVNS. The CDR3 coding sequence is TGTGCCAGCAGCGGCGGGGAAAGTACAGGGAGCTCCTACAATGAGCAGTTCTTC. It codes for CASSGGESTGSSYNEQFF.

The V gene is TRBV4-1, the J gene TRBJ2-7, with 10 nucleotides matching TRBD2. V was pared by 1 base and J by 6 bases, with 9 bases of the junction left unmatched. The CDR3 extends over 16 amino acids. Germline assignment: CDR1 MGHRA and CDR2 YSYEKL. CDR3 in amino acids: CASSQGPSGRVGEQYF. The CDR3 DNA is TGCGCCAGCAGCCAAGGTCCTAGCGGGAGAGTTGGCGAGCAGTACTTC.

The chain couples TRBV6-1 to TRBJ2-3; TRBD2 aligns across 9 bases. The V gene end was trimmed by 6 bases and the J gene end by 4 bases; junction bases not matched to a gene: 5. The CDR3 is 14 amino acids. Germline V CDR1 and CDR2: MNHNS, SASEGT. CDR3 amino acids: CASRNQREADTQYF. In DNA form, the CDR3 reads TGTGCCAGCAGAAATCAGCGGGAGGCAGATACGCAGTATTTT.

V gene TRBV6-1 combines with J gene TRBJ2-3; D is uncertain. The CDR3 runs to 13 residues. Germline-derived CDR1 and CDR2 are MNHNS and SASEGT. The V and J ends lost 7 bases and 0 bases respectively, with 8 bases between them. The CDR3 protein is CASIPRSTDTQYF. In DNA, the CDR3 is TGTGCCAGCATACCAAGGAGCACAGATACGCAGTATTTT.

J is TRBJ2-7 and V is TRBV10-2; TRBD1 aligns across 8 bases. Germline V CDR1 and CDR2: WSHSY, SAAADI. The CDR3 sequence is 14 residues long. Trimming cost V 6 bases and J 2 bases; bases outside gene matches: 6. As DNA, the CDR3 is TGCGCCAGCAGAAACGGACAGGGCACCTACGAGCAGTACTTC. This codes for CASRNGQGTYEQYF.

The chain is built from TRBV4-1 and TRBJ1-1, with unresolved D. This CDR3 has 15 amino acids. Germline V gene sequence: CDR1 MGHRA, CDR2 YSYEKL. V dropped 0 bases and J dropped 3 bases, with 11 bases sitting between them. The CDR3 region is CASSQDLRFDTEAFF. In DNA form, the CDR3 reads TGCGCCAGCAGCCAAGATCTAAGGTTTGACACTGAAGCTTTCTTT.

The chain recombines TRBV28 with TRBJ1-5; no definite D call. Germline CDR1 MDHEN, CDR2 SYDVKM. Trimming took 3 bases from V and 0 from J, leaving 12 bases between them. The CDR3 is made up of 16 amino acids. Here the CDR3 reads CASSFPAYHSNQPQHF. The CDR3 coding sequence is TGTGCCAGCAGTTTCCCGGCTTACCATAGCAATCAGCCCCAGCATTTT.